This TCR beta chain was captured by sequencing in a study of CD8 T cells in Susac syndrome. Whole-study context: Among the Susac syndrome patients who underwent sequencing, about 6 had clinically active disease, while about eight of them were in remission.

General observations from the study: It was acknowledged in the study that the number of individuals who were included in its TCR sequencing and HLA analysis was relatively small.

It was with random hexamers that roughly 0.5 to 1 ug RNA was reverse transcribed. The authors amplified TCR beta CDR3 across 54 Vbeta and 13 Jbeta using immunoSEQ multiplex PCR. TCRdb ran MiXCR on the immunoSEQ multiplex PCR reads and lists one entry per CDR3 protein. Here the sample spans approximately 190,000 distinct CDR3 sequences, 75% to 95% being singletons. The CDR3 length is 14 residues. Per germline, CDR1 ENHRY and CDR2 SYGVKD. V lost 0 bases, J lost 8 bases, and 7 bases stayed unmatched. A note on this clonotype: Its antigen is unknown.

The TCR comes from a human donor with Susac syndrome. The chain has TRBV10-3 and TRBJ2-7; the match to TRBD2 covers 7 bases. Sequenced sample: CD4+ T cells from PBMCs. CDR3 bases: TGTGCCATCAGTGAGTCGACGGGGGGACGTCAGCAGTACTTC. Protein product: CAISESTGGRQQYF.